This T cell receptor (beta chain) is from a study of cytomegalovirus exposure and HLA in healthy donors. Germline V gene data show CDR1 as SGHVS and CDR2 as FQNEAQ. V was clipped by 2 bases and J by 8 bases; unmatched bases: 12. CDR3 length: 16 residues. This clone was detected a few times. This PCR relied on a set of 60 Vbeta primers and 13 Jbeta primers. Assay used: immunoSEQ multiplex PCR; TCRdb lists only in-frame clones, some missing. The sample has under 130,000 clones, 10% to 15% seen once. The chain has TRBV7-8 and TRBJ2-1; TRBD2 aligns across 7 bases. The TCR comes from a man aged 35 to 55 in good health and CMV-seropositive. Sample: PBMCs. As DNA, the CDR3 is TGTGCCAGCAGCTTAATATGGGGGAGGGCCCTGTATGAGCAGTTCTTC. This translates into CASSLIWGRALYEQFF. Complete variable domain (other parts from reference TRBV7-8 and TRBJ2-1): GAGVSQSPRYKVAKRGQDVALRCDPISGHVSLFWYQQALGQGPEFLTYFQNEAQLDKSGLPSDRFFAERPEGSVSTLKIQRTQQEDSAVYLCASSLIWGRALYEQFFGPGTRLTVL.